This is a list of T cell receptor beta chains from one sample in a study of patients and donors after allogeneic stem cell transplantation. One entry per CDR3 protein results from TCRdb running MiXCR on the RT-PCR reads. In the table there are more than 850,000 distinct CDR3 sequences, under 20% of which are singletons. The sample consisted of blood, either unsorted or a sorted T cell fraction (not recorded which). The source of these receptors is a human donor who was either an allogeneic HSCT recipient or a stem cell or donor lymphocyte infusion donor (not recorded which). It is not recorded whose cells these are; they may come from a transplant donor. The CDR3 runs from the conserved cysteine through the conserved F or W. The D gene is left open where the match is weak. Some rows have no size entry. The others give once, few or many, or a class for an expanded clone.

few,.,TRBV12-3/TRBV12-4,TRBJ2-5,TGTGCCAGCAGTGGACTAATCCAAGAGACCCAGTACTTC,CASSGLIQETQYF
few,.,TRBV20-1,TRBJ1-3,TGCAGTGCAGCCCTCAGGGGCCCTGGAAACACCATATATTTT,CSAALRGPGNTIYF
.,TRBD1,TRBV20-1,TRBJ1-1,TGCAGTGCTAGTAACAGGGGGTCGGGGACTGAAGCTTTCTTT,CSASNRGSGTEAFF
few,TRBD1,TRBV9,TRBJ1-1,TGTGCCAGCAGCGTAACGGGACAGGTGACAACTGAAGCTTTCTTT,CASSVTGQVTTEAFF
once,.,TRBV7-2,TRBJ2-7,TGTGCCAGCAGCTTCTTCAGGGGCTACGAGCAGTACTTC,CASSFFRGYEQYF
few,.,TRBV20-1,TRBJ1-1,TGCAGTGCTAAAAGGCGAGGGTCGGGCACTGAAGCTTTCTTT,CSAKRRGSGTEAFF
few,TRBD2,TRBV5-1,TRBJ2-2,TGCGCCAGCAGCCTCAGCGGGAGTGGCACCGGGGAGCTGTTTTTT,CASSLSGSGTGELFF
many,.,TRBV12-3/TRBV12-4,TRBJ2-7,TGTGCCAGCAGTTTAGCGGGACCGACCTACGAGCAGTACTTC,CASSLAGPTYEQYF
.,.,TRBV12-3/TRBV12-4,TRBJ1-1,TGTGCCAGCACACTCGGCCTTAGGCCGGGGACTGAAGCTTTCTTT,CASTLGLRPGTEAFF
.,TRBD2,TRBV24-1,TRBJ2-3,TGTGCCACCAGTGATGGGCGGGGGGTGCCCGGGGATACGCAGTATTTT,CATSDGRGVPGDTQYF
many,.,TRBV12-3/TRBV12-4,TRBJ2-1,TGTGCCAGCAGTTTTATGGTAGGGAGTCGCTACAATGAGCAGTTCTTC,CASSFMVGSRYNEQFF
.,.,TRBV30,TRBJ1-1,TGTGCCTACTCACATCGTGGCTACACTGAAGCTTTCTTT,CAYSHRGYTEAFF
few,TRBD1,TRBV27,TRBJ2-7,TGTGCCAGCAGCCATATCGGACAGGGTTACGAGCAGTACTTC,CASSHIGQGYEQYF
few,.,TRBV10-3,TRBJ2-3,TGTGCCATCGCCTCCCGTGGGGCCCGTGGCACAGATACGCAGTATTTT,CAIASRGARGTDTQYF
.,.,TRBV5-1,TRBJ2-6,TGCGCCAGCAGCTTCTCCACAGGGTCTGGGGCCAACGTCCTGACTTTC,CASSFSTGSGANVLTF
few,.,TRBV5-1,TRBJ1-2,TGCGCCAGCAGCGAAGCCGGGACAACATATGGCTACACCTTC,CASSEAGTTYGYTF
.,.,TRBV7-6,TRBJ1-6,TGTGCCAGCAGCCCATCGTTCCGGGGGAATTCACCCCTCCACTTT,CASSPSFRGNSPLHF
few,TRBD2,TRBV4-1,TRBJ2-1,TGCGCCAGCAGCCAAGAATCTAGCGGGTTTAGACAGTTCTTC,CASSQESSGFRQFF
few,.,TRBV6-2/TRBV6-3,TRBJ1-1,TGTGCCAGCAGTTATGGTGAGGGGCGTGAAGCTTTCTTT,CASSYGEGREAFF
few,TRBD2,TRBV10-3,TRBJ2-7,TGTGCCACTCTGCCTAGCGGGAGTCCCTACGAGCAGTACTTC,CATLPSGSPYEQYF
few,.,TRBV7-9,TRBJ2-2,TGTGCCAGCAGCCAGGATGGGGGACCCGGGGAGCTGTTTTTT,CASSQDGGPGELFF
.,.,TRBV5-1,TRBJ1-1,TGCGCCAGCAGCGGCGGGACGGGGTTTGAAGCTTTCTTT,CASSGGTGFEAFF